The following is a T cell receptor beta chain sequence with its context. This specimen comes from a study of blood T cell repertoires in COVID-19. Across the whole study: Acute-phase and convalescent COVID-19 samples originated in the United States, Italy and Spain. PBMCs, B-cell-depleted T cells, or T cells were the source of the cDNA or gDNA that made up the material.

The CDR3 is made up of 15 amino acids. Germline CDR1 reads LGHDT; CDR2 reads YNNKEL (reference sequence). Trimming removed 2 bases from V and 2 bases from J; junction bases left unmatched: 5. In the original processing: Nucleated cell counts were estimated from reference gene primer amplification. TCRdb keeps only in-frame clones here, not all; method: immunoSEQ multiplex PCR. V, J and clone size are those of that table, while D and trimming were read from the DNA. The repertoire consists of around 65,000 clones, with approximately 80% occurring once and the leading ten covering 5% to 6%. V usage is TRBV3-1 (or the pseudogene TRBV3-2) and J usage is TRBJ2-7; 8 bases are shared with TRBD1. Input material: peripheral blood. This receptor was obtained from a man in his 70s with acute or convalescent COVID-19. CDR3 in DNA: TGTGCCAGCAGCCAATTCGGGACAGGACCCTACGAGCAGTACTTC. This codes for CASSQFGTGPYEQYF.